This entry is about one TCR beta chain. This sample is drawn from a study of T and B cells in COVID-19 patients. Study details: COVID-19 patients gave peripheral blood either during active infection or after recovery. Of over 19 active-infection patients, under 15 were critically ill with mechanical ventilation or extracorporeal membrane oxygenation.

BIOMED2 TRB-A/B primer pools were used in multiplex TRB PCR. TCRdb re-called the multiplex PCR reads with MiXCR, one entry per CDR3 protein. Of 9,000 to 13,000 distinct CDR3 sequences in the sample, around 30% are singletons; the top ten hold approximately 15%. TRB was amplified from about 250-500 ng of blood genomic DNA. CDR3 size: 14 residues. Germline V gene lookup returns CDR1 SGHRS and CDR2 YFSETQ. V lost 2 bases and J 4 bases, leaving 10 bases between the germline ends. Material: blood. V is TRBV5-1 and J is TRBJ1-3; D gene ambiguous. The clonotype comes from a human donor with active COVID-19. The CDR3 DNA is TGCGCCAGCAGCTTCGGCAATGTAGGAAACACCATATATTTT. Translation gives CASSFGNVGNTIYF.